Listed below are T cell receptor beta chains from one sample, sequenced in a study of PD-1 blockade in classical Hodgkin lymphoma. Libraries were prepared by immunoSEQ multiplex PCR; TCRdb keeps only in-frame clonotypes and omits some of them. The data contain some 95,000 clones, approximately 90% of them singletons. The sequencing used peripheral blood mononuclear cells (PBMCs), collected before the fourth cycle of nivolumab. These receptors originate from a human donor with classical Hodgkin lymphoma. The CDR3 runs from the conserved cysteine through the conserved F or W. A D gene is named only where the DNA matches it firmly. The size entry is marked missing in some rows and otherwise reads once, few, many or a size class.

abundance	d_gene	v_gene	j_gene	CDR3nt	CDR3aa
NA	NA	TRBV29-1	TRBJ2-7	TGCAGCGTTGAAAAGGGGTACGAGCAGTACTTC	CSVEKGYEQYF
NA	TRBD1	TRBV9	TRBJ1-2	TGTGCCAGCAGCCTCACAGGGGGGTATGGCTACACCTTC	CASSLTGGYGYTF
NA	TRBD2	TRBV15	TRBJ2-7	TGTGCCACCAGCACGACTAGCGGGGTTTACGAGCAGTACTTC	CATSTTSGVYEQYF
NA	NA	TRBV11-3	TRBJ2-1	TGTGCCAGCAGCTTAGATTATGCGGAGCAGTTCTTC	CASSLDYAEQFF
NA	TRBD2	TRBV6-1	TRBJ2-1	TGTGCCAGCGGTGAAGCGGGACTAGCGGGGGCCAATGAGCAGTTCTTC	CASGEAGLAGANEQFF
NA	TRBD2	TRBV29-1	TRBJ2-3	TGCAGCGTTGAAGGGCGGCGGGGGGACACAGATACGCAGTATTTT	CSVEGRRGDTDTQYF
NA	NA	TRBV9	TRBJ1-1	TGTGCCAGCAGCGCTGGGGGAACTGAAGCTTTCTTT	CASSAGGTEAFF
NA	NA	TRBV30	TRBJ1-3	TGTGCCTGGAGTGTATTTTCGATCGGAAACACCATATATTTT	CAWSVFSIGNTIYF
NA	NA	TRBV11-3	TRBJ2-2	TGTGCCAGCAGCACCCCCAGGGGGGCCCCGAACACCGGGGAGCTGTTTTTT	CASSTPRGAPNTGELFF
few	TRBD2	TRBV14	TRBJ2-3	TGTGCCAGCAGCCCGGATAGCGGGGGGAAGGCAGATACGCAGTATTTT	CASSPDSGGKADTQYF
NA	NA	TRBV6-5	TRBJ1-5	TGTGCCAGCAGTTACTCGAGTCAGAATCAGCCCCAGCATTTT	CASSYSSQNQPQHF
NA	NA	TRBV9	TRBJ1-1	TGTGCCAGCAGCGTAGATTTGAACACTGAAGCTTTCTTT	CASSVDLNTEAFF
NA	NA	TRBV19	TRBJ2-7	TGTGCCAGTAGTATATCCGCAGGCCGCTCCTACGAGCAGTACTTC	CASSISAGRSYEQYF
NA	NA	TRBV30	TRBJ1-4	TGTGCCTGGAGTGAGGGCGAAAAACTGTTTTTT	CAWSEGEKLFF
NA	NA	TRBV19	TRBJ2-7	TGTGCCAGTAGTATTGGCGGGACACCCTACGAGCAGTACTTC	CASSIGGTPYEQYF
NA	TRBD2	TRBV4-1	TRBJ2-2	TGCGCCAGCAGCCAAGGCCGGAGCGGGGGGGCAACCGGGGAGCTGTTTTTT	CASSQGRSGGATGELFF
NA	NA	TRBV5-8	TRBJ2-6	TGTGCCAGCCTCCCCTGGGGGAGTATCGGATTCTCTGGGGCCAACGTCCTGACTTTC	CASLPWGSIGFSGANVLTF
once	TRBD1	TRBV9	TRBJ2-1	TGTGCCAGCAGCGTAGGGGGAGAGGGGGCGACAAATGAGCAGTTCTTC	CASSVGGEGATNEQFF
once	NA	TRBV7-8	TRBJ2-7	TGTGCCAGCAGCCCTGGACCTGGGGACGAGCAGTACTTC	CASSPGPGDEQYF
NA	TRBD1	TRBV29-1	TRBJ1-2	TGCAGCGACCGGACAGGGAGTGCCTACACCTTC	CSDRTGSAYTF